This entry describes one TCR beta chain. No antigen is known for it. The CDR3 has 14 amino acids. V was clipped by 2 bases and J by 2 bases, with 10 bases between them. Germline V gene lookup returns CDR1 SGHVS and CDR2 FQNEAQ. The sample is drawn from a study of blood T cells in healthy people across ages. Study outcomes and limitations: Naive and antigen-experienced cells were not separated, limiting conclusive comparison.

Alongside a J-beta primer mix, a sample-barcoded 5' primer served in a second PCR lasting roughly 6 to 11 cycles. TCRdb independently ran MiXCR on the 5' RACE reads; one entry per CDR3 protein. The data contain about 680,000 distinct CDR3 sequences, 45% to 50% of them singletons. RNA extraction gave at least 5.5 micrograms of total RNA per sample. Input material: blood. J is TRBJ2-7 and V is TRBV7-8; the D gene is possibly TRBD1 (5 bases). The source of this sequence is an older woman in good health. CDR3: CASSLTQGPYEQYF. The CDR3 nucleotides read TGTGCCAGCAGCTTAACTCAGGGCCCCTACGAGCAGTACTTC.